The present T cell receptor (beta chain) was sequenced within a study of molecular identifiers for immune sequencing clone quantification (dated 2018 in TCRdb). As for the study more broadly: For a replicate experiment, RNA from about 21,000 or 97,000 naive CD8 T cells was divided into five aliquots, of which four were sequenced. The study was a methods study using CD8 T cells to benchmark molecular-identifier clustering-based TCR repertoire sequencing (MIDCIRS) and TCR RNA copy counting. Overall study results and their limits: Without barcode sub-clustering, chimeric consensus sequences inflated TCR diversity; chimeras reached as high as 47%. Identical TCR molecules sharing a barcode could cause highly expanded clone sizes to be underestimated. In CMV-specific effector cells, over 99% of molecules were held by clones above 20 RNA copies, whereas under 1% of molecules were held by such clones in naive cells. Spiked-in Jurkat TCR RNA (around nine copies' worth), which is not part of the donor repertoire, was contained in the naive libraries. Modeling indicated approximately 3.2 TCR RNA copies recovered per cell, compared with about 10 by digital PCR, which implies a capture efficiency of 25% to 35%. Spiked-in Jurkat TCR RNA equivalent to a single cell was reported to be detectable even among over 800,000 naive CD8 T cells.

The CDR3 contains 14 residues, cysteine and phenylalanine counted. The sequence is cut down to CDR3 DNA, 42 bases in frame from base 1. The germline V gene yields SGHRS for CDR1 and YFSETQ for CDR2. Naive CD8 T cell libraries were made from about 20,000 to 1,000,000 sorted cells using 10%, 30% or 50% of purified RNA. Naive CD8 T cells were FACS-sorted as CD8+CD4-CCR7+CD45RA+ on a BD FACSAria II into RLT Plus buffer. To test detection sensitivity, Jurkat RNA equivalent to nine to ten TCR copies was spiked into samples of roughly 17,000-1,000,000 naive CD8 T cells. CD8 T cells were enriched using RosetteSep CD8+ T Cell Enrichment Cocktail and Ficoll-Paque, and the enriched cells then underwent ACK red cell lysis. Library prep was done by PCR. TCRdb names Illumina HiSeq 4000 as the instrument used. Preparation of bulk TCR libraries followed a previously described approach, with the TCR primers listed in Table S5. Purification of total RNA was performed with the Qiagen AllPrep DNA/RNA kit. Before any analysis, reads coming from multiple sequencing runs of the same library were combined into one pool. The original pipeline was this. Reads were retained only if the reads had an exact TCR constant sequence, and the retained reads were trimmed to 150 nt and grouped according to their 12-nt molecular barcodes. Within each barcode group, reads were sub-clustered at a 15% Levenshtein threshold, and quality-weighted consensus sequences were built per RNA molecule. Non-functional sequences were discarded, and so were lower-count sequences lying one edit away from another sequence. Barcode sub-clusters with fewer than 20% of the maximum read count were removed, based on fitting two negative binomial distributions. Clones were called with MiXCR by TCRdb after fastp trimmed the public reads at Q25, and only in-frame beta chains were retained. For every CDR3 protein sequence, its rows merge into one entry that carries the most common genes and DNA. V and J calls and clone size were set by TCRdb, not the authors. This sample lists about half a million distinct CDR3 sequences; 20% to 25% were detected once. The ten largest make up 0.7% to 1% of the sample.

A remark on this clonotype: Its antigen specificity is not known. A read error may explain this, as a much larger clone is one base away.

The source material was naive CD8+ T cells from blood, with Jurkat cell RNA spiked in. The cell subset or site label, as the study defines it: FACS-sorted CD8+CD4-CCR7+CD45RA+ naive T cells. The receptor's source is a human donor in good health. Some libraries in this study had Jurkat cell RNA spiked in. The chain is encoded by TRBV5-1 joined to TRBJ1-4; confidence is insufficient to name the D gene. For the CDR3, the sequence is CASSLRGTDENLFF. The DNA sequence follows: TGCGCCAGCAGCCTCCGTGGAACGGATGAAAACCTGTTTTTT.